Here is one T cell receptor beta chain with its context. Antigen unknown. The data originate from a study of PD-1 blockade in classical Hodgkin lymphoma. Repertoires were generated with immunoSEQ multiplex PCR, while TCRdb's copy carries only in-frame clones and drops some. This table has some 96,000 clones, roughly 90% appearing once. V shed 0 bases and J shed 3 bases, with 10 bases lying between them. CDR1 and CDR2 (germline): SGHRS, YFSETQ. The CDR3 length is 15 residues. Study-wide points: Relative to healthy donors, newly diagnosed patients reportedly had lower baseline TCR diversity, which was reported as lower still in relapsed/refractory patients. Lower baseline TCR diversity marked trial partial responders and progressors.

Every patient was affected by relapse after autologous stem cell transplantation, while exposure to brentuximab vedotin was not uniform. Classification of best responses gave complete response, partial response or progressive disease. The rearrangement uses TRBV5-1 and TRBJ2-1; D is possibly TRBD2 (5 bases). The sequencing here drew on peripheral blood mononuclear cells (PBMCs), taken at baseline. The source of this sequence is a human donor with classical Hodgkin lymphoma. The CDR3 coding sequence is TGCGCCAGCAGCTTGGGGGTAGCGAGCTACAATGAGCAGTTCTTC. Encoded protein: CASSLGVASYNEQFF.